The clone carrying this T cell receptor (beta chain) has a count of ten or more. The antigen remains unidentified. The V gene's germline CDR1 is SGHVS and CDR2 FQNEAQ. Trimming took 1 base from V and 2 from J; bases not matched to a gene: 2. The CDR3 has 14 residues. This entry comes from a study of T cell repertoires in cytomegalovirus infection. The wider study: Shared public TCR beta signatures pointed to both CMV infection and a matching HLA type. Whole-study results and caveats: The cumulative frequency of public TCR beta families identified carriers of CMV plus the relevant HLA. The ex vivo response showed dominance by HLA-C-restricted CMV-specific TCR beta clonotypes.

TCRdb independently ran MiXCR on the reads; one entry per CDR3 protein. The table lists roughly 200,000 distinct CDR3 sequences, nearly 9.5% of them singletons. The receptor was derived from a human donor in good health (CMV status not recorded). Some clones in this sample may be carry-over from other donors' samples. Sequenced input: PBMCs. The gene calls are TRBV7-8 and TRBJ2-7; 7 bases line up with TRBD1. The CDR3 sequence: CASSLGDSTYEQYF. CDR3 bases: TGTGCCAGCAGCTTAGGGGACAGCACCTACGAGCAGTACTTC.